These 15 T cell receptor beta chains were sequenced from one sample in a study of T-cell reconstitution after alpha-beta-depleted transplantation in children (dated by TCRdb to 2016 to 2017). Libraries were built with PCR. The instrument given in TCRdb is Illumina HiSeq 2500. TCR libraries were prepared with molecular barcoding, using unique molecular identifiers to normalize TCRbeta repertoire quantification. TCRdb trimmed the raw reads at Q25, called clones with MiXCR and kept productive beta chains. Each CDR3 protein appears once, grouped with its most common genes and DNA. For this sample the table gives over 550,000 distinct CDR3 sequences, of which about 10% were detected only once. In total, the top ten clones hold 4% to 5% of the sample. Sequenced material: PBMCs from the stem cell graft donor, taken from the stem cell graft. The origin of the receptors is a human donor who donated a stem cell graft to a child with acute myeloid leukemia.

In this sample, this clonotype turned up a few times. The chain uses TRBV7-9 and TRBJ2-2; the D is unclear. CDR3 length: 16 residues. V shed 2 bases and J shed 0 bases, with 10 bases lying between them. Germline CDR1 is SEHNR and CDR2 is FQNEAQ (reference sequence). The CDR3 is CASSLFPETNTGELFF. Here the CDR3 DNA reads TGTGCCAGCAGCTTATTTCCGGAGACGAACACCGGGGAGCTGTTTTTT.

This clonotype was found once. The CDR3 DNA reads TGCGCCAGTATGGGACTAGCTACCCACGAGCAGTACTTC. It specifies CASMGLATHEQYF. V gene TRBV5-1 combines with J gene TRBJ2-7; the match to TRBD2 covers 9 bases. The germline gives CDR1 SGHRS, CDR2 YFSETQ. Trimming at V came to 8 bases and at J to 5 bases, leaving 8 bases not matched to a gene. The CDR3 sequence is 13 residues long.

This clonotype showed up just a few times. J is TRBJ2-1 and V is TRBV12-3 or TRBV12-4; 9 nucleotides agree with TRBD1. The CDR3 has 14 amino acids. Losses at the gene ends were 2 bases for V and 11 bases for J; bases not matched to a gene: 7. The CDR3 bases are TGTGCCAGCAGTTTATTGACAGGGGGGGGTCAGCAGTTCTTC. It translates to CASSLLTGGGQQFF.

This clonotype occurred many times. The V gene is TRBV24-1, the J gene TRBJ2-7; 9 nucleotides align to TRBD2. The germline gives CDR1 KGHDR, CDR2 SFDVKD. The V gene end was trimmed by 5 bases and the J gene end by 3 bases; junction bases not matched to a gene: 1. CDR3 length: 13 residues. The CDR3 reads CATSGGRGYEQYF. In nucleotides, the CDR3 is TGTGCCACCAGTGGCGGGAGGGGCTACGAGCAGTACTTC.

This clonotype was detected a few times. V gene TRBV5-6 combines with J gene TRBJ2-5; D is unresolved. Germline V gene data show CDR1 as SGHDT and CDR2 as YYEEEE. This CDR3 has 14 amino acids. V lost 4 bases to trimming and J lost 2 bases, with 12 bases between them. As DNA, the CDR3 is TGTGCCAGCAGCACACCCAGGTGGCAAGAGACCCAGTACTTC. Its translation: CASSTPRWQETQYF.

The V gene is TRBV7-2, the J gene TRBJ2-2, with 7 positions matching TRBD2. The ends lost 1 base at V and 5 bases at J; junction bases unmatched: 7. This CDR3 is 16 amino acids long. Germline lookup yields CDR1 SGHTA and CDR2 FQGNSA. CDR3 loop: CASSLGDYTGTGELFF. The CDR3 DNA sequence: TGTGCCAGCAGCTTAGGGGACTACACAGGAACCGGGGAGCTGTTTTTT. Variable domain in full (rest from reference TRBV7-2 and TRBJ2-2): GAGVSQSPSNKVTEKGKDVELRCDPISGHTALYWYRQSLGQGLEFLIYFQGNSAPDKSGLPSDRFSAERTGGSVSTLTIQRTQQEDSAVYLCASSLGDYTGTGELFFGEGSRLTVL.

This clonotype was observed a handful of times. The CDR3 DNA follows: TGTGCCAGCACGGATAAGGGGGTGACCCAGTACTTC. Residues: CASTDKGVTQYF. This chain uses TRBV2 with TRBJ2-5; the D gene is possibly TRBD1 (6 bases). The CDR3 extends over 12 amino acids. Germline V CDR1 and CDR2: SNHLY, FYNNEI. Trimming removed 7 bases at V and 7 bases at J, with 13 bases between.

Comments on this clonotype: This may arise from a read error, as a much more abundant clone is one base away. This chain uses TRBV12-3 or TRBV12-4 with TRBJ2-1; no definite D call. The CDR3 is 11 residues long. With 6 bases removed from V and 8 bases from J, the gap between germline ends came to 8 bases. CDR3 protein: CASSILYEQFF. The CDR3 nucleotides are TGTGCCAGCAGCATACTATATGAGCAGTTCTTC.

This sequence joins TRBV6-2 or TRBV6-3 and TRBJ2-1; a weak D match, TRBD2 (5 bases). This CDR3 contains 16 residues. Germline CDR1 MNHEY, CDR2 SVGEGT. Trimming cost V 6 bases and J 2 bases, with 17 bases left between them. Written as DNA, the CDR3 is TGTGCCAGCAGCTATACTAGACATATTGCCTACAATGAGCAGTTCTTC. It encodes CASSYTRHIAYNEQFF.

Comments on this clonotype: At one boundary the junction diverges from the germline segment, which might be a read error. The chain joins TRBV7-7 to TRBJ2-7; 8 bases are shared with TRBD2. The CDR3 has 15 residues. In germline, CDR1 is SSHAT, CDR2 FNYEAQ (reference sequence). CDR3: CASSLSAGEWDEQYF. CDR3 bases: TGTGCTAGCAGCTTATCAGCGGGAGAGTGGGACGAGCAGTACTTC.

This clonotype was observed many times. This rearrangement joins TRBV10-3 to TRBJ2-1; D possibly uses TRBD1 or TRBD2 (5 bases each). The V end lost 8 bases, the J end lost 2 bases, and 13 bases lay between the germline ends. Germline V lookup: CDR1 ENHRY, CDR2 SYGVKD. The CDR3 is made up of 14 amino acids. The CDR3 DNA is TGTGCCATCGGCCGGGACCAACCCTACAATGAGCAGTTCTTC. Translating gives CAIGRDQPYNEQFF.

The CDR3 spells CSAKRQETAYEQYF. In DNA form, the CDR3 reads TGCAGTGCTAAAAGACAGGAGACGGCCTACGAGCAGTACTTC. The chain uses TRBV20-1 and TRBJ2-7, with D possibly TRBD1 on 6 matching bases. The germline CDR1 and CDR2 sequences are DFQATT and SNEGSKA (reference sequence). V was shortened by 4 bases and J by 2 bases, with 15 bases between the two germline ends. The CDR3 runs to 14 residues.

The chain employs TRBV10-3 and TRBJ1-2, with 9 bases aligning to TRBD1. The V segment lost 10 bases and the J segment 2 bases; nucleotides outside the gene matches: 14. CDR3 size: 16 residues. CDR1 is ENHRY and CDR2 is SYGVKD in the germline V gene. CDR3 sequence (DNA): TGTGCCACCTTGCAGAGCCACAGGGGGCAAAACTATGGCTACACCTTC. Amino acid sequence: CATLQSHRGQNYGYTF.

The table lists this clonotype with many counts. The chain is built from TRBV27 and TRBJ1-1; D is possibly TRBD1 (5 bases). This CDR3 comprises 15 residues. Germline CDR1 is MNHEY and CDR2 is SMNVEV (reference sequence). The germline V and J ends were trimmed by 3 bases and 4 bases, with 15 bases remaining between them. Written as DNA, the CDR3 is TGTGCCAGCAGTTTGACGCAGGGTAGGACCACTGAAGCTTTCTTT. The encoded protein is CASSLTQGRTTEAFF.

Many counts were recorded for this clonotype. The rearrangement joins TRBV5-4 to TRBJ2-1; D unresolved. There are 12 residues in the CDR3. Germline CDR1 reads SGHNT; CDR2 reads YYREEE (reference sequence). V gave up 1 base and J gave up 9 bases, with 8 bases separating them. The CDR3 loop is CASSLQGSEQFF. As DNA, the CDR3 is TGTGCCAGCAGCTTGCAAGGAAGTGAGCAGTTCTTC.